This T cell receptor (beta chain) was captured by sequencing in a study of control samples from healthy donors and cancer patients. Sequencing used immunoSEQ multiplex PCR; TCRdb keeps in-frame clones, though not all of them. In total, the table holds around 190,000 clones. The V and J ends lost 5 bases and 5 bases respectively, with 9 bases between them. Germline CDR1 MNHEY, CDR2 SMNVEV (reference sequence). The CDR3 totals 12 residues. This chain links TRBV27 with TRBJ1-2; no clear D gene. The TCR comes from a woman in her 30s in good health. The sample was blood. The DNA for the CDR3 is TGTGCCAGCAGTCGCGGTTTTTATGGCTACACCTTC. It specifies CASSRGFYGYTF.